This T cell receptor beta chain was identified in a study of blood T cell repertoires in COVID-19. Looking at the study overall: The United States, Italy and Spain supplied acute and convalescent COVID-19 samples. In each case, the material was cDNA or gDNA derived from T cells, B-cell-depleted T cells, or PBMCs.

Germline V gene data show CDR1 as SGHTA and CDR2 as FQGNSA. Unmatched junction bases numbered 5, after V lost 2 bases and J lost 2 bases. The CDR3 loop spans 16 amino acids. This clone is a singleton in its sample. Under the authors' procedure: The assay estimated nucleated cells by amplifying reference gene primers. Method: immunoSEQ multiplex PCR; TCRdb's copy keeps in-frame clones and lacks some. The DNA gave D and trimming, while V, J and clone size come from that table. This table holds about 120,000 clones, 80% to 90% found once. The chain links TRBV7-2 to TRBJ2-1; the match to TRBD1 covers 8 bases. This sequence was found in a man between 65 and 85 years old with active or convalescent COVID-19. Input material: peripheral blood. DNA of the CDR3: TGTGCCAGCAGCTTAATTTCAGGGGGCGCCTACAATGAGCAGTTCTTC. Its translation is CASSLISGGAYNEQFF.